Listed below are T cell receptor beta chains from one sample, sequenced in a study of blood T cell repertoires in COVID-19. The data were produced by immunoSEQ multiplex PCR, yet TCRdb's version contains in-frame clones alone and is incomplete. The sample includes some 120,000 clones, around two thirds of them seen just once. The sequenced sample was peripheral blood. These receptors all stem from a woman in her 70s with acute or convalescent COVID-19. Each CDR3 is given with its conserved first and last residue. For some rows the clone size is stated as once, few or many, or as a class when expanded; others skip it.

j_call v_call clone_size cdr3_aa
TRBJ1-5 TRBV9 NA CASSALQGQPQHF
TRBJ1-1 TRBV29-1 NA CSIYSQGRRAEAFF
TRBJ1-6 TRBV11-3 NA CASSLEANSPLHF
TRBJ2-1 TRBV2 NA CASSLAFNEQFF
TRBJ2-7 TRBV4-1 NA CASSQGPSGFSYEQYF
TRBJ2-4 TRBV19 NA CASSRGGADVAKNIQYF
TRBJ1-6 TRBV5-6 few CASSSGTGGGSPLHF
TRBJ2-5 TRBV18 NA CASSPPRVETQYF
TRBJ1-2 TRBV6-1 NA CARSETRQGGGYTF
TRBJ2-3 TRBV28 NA CASSPAGGDTQYF
TRBJ2-7 TRBV7-9 NA CASSLASGVWKQYF
TRBJ1-2 TRBV12-3/TRBV12-4 NA CASKNRDGYTF
TRBJ2-5 TRBV7-2 once CASSLMGTRQETQYF
TRBJ2-2 TRBV5-1 NA CASSFGTGISNTGELFF
TRBJ1-6 TRBV6-5 NA CASSYSIGVRNSPLHF
TRBJ1-6 TRBV18 NA CASSPDRASSPLHF